Below, 14 T cell receptor beta chains from the same sample are listed, as sequenced in a study of T cell responses to AZD1222 COVID-19 vaccine. TCRdb's copy holds only in-frame clones and misses some; the assay was immunoSEQ multiplex PCR. This sample has some 120,000 clones, with roughly 87% found just once. The sample was peripheral blood, taken on day 0 of AZD1222 vaccination. The receptors come from an adult in good health.

J is TRBJ2-7 and V is TRBV5-5; tentatively, D is TRBD2 (5 bases). Trimming removed 3 bases from V and 1 base from J, with 11 bases in between. The V gene's germline CDR1 is SGHKS and CDR2 YYEKEE (reference sequence). The CDR3 is 14 residues long. CDR3 DNA: TGTGCCAGCAGCTCTGGACTTCTATCCTACGAGCAGTACTTC. Translation gives CASSSGLLSYEQYF.

The V call is TRBV5-6, the J call TRBJ1-2, with unresolved D. Germline V gene sequence: CDR1 SGHDT, CDR2 YYEEEE. The ends were cut back, 5 bases at V and 7 bases at J, with 9 bases in the middle. This CDR3 comprises 11 residues. Here the CDR3 DNA reads TGTGCCAGCAGTATCGGGGTTGGCTACACCTTC. This translates into CASSIGVGYTF. The full variable domain, in which reference TRBV5-6 and TRBJ1-2 provide the parts outside the CDR3, is DAGVTQSPTHLIKTRGQQVTLRCSPKSGHDTVSWYQQALGQGPQFIFQYYEEEERQRGNFPDRFSGHQFPNYSSELNVNALLLGDSALYLCASSIGVGYTFGSGTRLTVV.

This rearrangement joins TRBV9 to TRBJ2-3; D remains unclear. Germline assignment: CDR1 SGDLS and CDR2 YYNGEE. The CDR3 has 15 residues. Trimming left V 1 base short and J 6 bases short, with 15 bases between. The CDR3 coding sequence is TGTGCCAGCAGCGTATGGAAGGGCCCCCCTGATACGCAGTATTTT. Protein sequence: CASSVWKGPPDTQYF. The entire variable domain, with the rest obtained from reference TRBV9 and TRBJ2-3, is as follows: DSGVTQTPKHLITATGQRVTLRCSPRSGDLSVYWYQQSLDQGLQFLIQYYNGEERAKGNILERFSAQQFPDLHSELNLSSLELGDSALYFCASSVWKGPPDTQYFGPGTRLTVL.

J is TRBJ1-1 and V is TRBV6-5; weak D call: TRBD1 (5 bases). The V gene lost 1 base and the J gene lost 11 bases, with 20 bases spanning the gap. CDR1 and CDR2 from the germline V gene are MNHEY and SVGAGI. The length of the CDR3 is 15 residues. CDR3 in amino acids: CASSYWTGTVERAFF. The CDR3 bases are TGTGCCAGCAGTTACTGGACCGGGACTGTGGAGAGGGCTTTCTTT.

The chain combines TRBV11-2 with TRBJ2-2, with no clear D. V was shortened by 2 bases and J by 1 base, with 5 bases between the two germline ends. The germline V gene encodes CDR1 SGHAT and CDR2 FQNNGV. The CDR3 has 14 residues. The DNA for the CDR3 is TGTGCCAGCAGCTTATCGAGGAACACCGGGGAGCTGTTTTTT. Protein product: CASSLSRNTGELFF.

The V call is TRBV5-4, the J call TRBJ1-1, with TRBD1 matching over 9 bases. Trimming took 1 base from V and 6 from J; bases not matched to a gene: 7. This CDR3 is 15 amino acids long. Looked up from germline, CDR1 is SGHNT and CDR2 is YYREEE (reference sequence). The CDR3 loop is CASSLTGGDIAEAFF. DNA of the CDR3: TGTGCCAGCAGCTTGACAGGGGGCGATATCGCTGAAGCTTTCTTT.

The chain carries TRBV19 and TRBJ1-6, with no clear D. V was shortened by 8 bases and J by 8 bases, with 10 bases between the two germline ends. The CDR3 consists of 12 residues. CDR1 and CDR2 (germline): LNHDA, SQIVND (reference sequence). CDR3: CASGIGYSPLHF. In nucleotides, the CDR3 is TGTGCCAGTGGGATTGGGTATTCACCCCTCCACTTT.

This chain links TRBV6-6 with TRBJ2-7; D is undetermined. The CDR3 consists of 13 residues. Germline V gives CDR1 MNHNY, CDR2 SVGAGI (reference sequence). Deletions cut 7 bases from V and 6 bases from J, with 16 bases between. CDR3 residues: CASTSRWNGEQYF. DNA of the CDR3: TGTGCCAGCACATCCCGGTGGAATGGCGAGCAGTACTTC.

V is TRBV6-5 and J is TRBJ2-7; possible D gene TRBD2, 7 bases. The CDR3 has 14 residues. Per germline, CDR1 MNHEY and CDR2 SVGAGI. Deletions cut 2 bases from V and 2 bases from J, with 10 bases between. CDR3 residues: CASSYNGGPYEQYF. CDR3 nucleotide sequence: TGTGCCAGCAGTTACAACGGGGGGCCCTACGAGCAGTACTTC.

The gene calls are TRBV11-2 and TRBJ1-2; D perhaps matches TRBD1 (6 bases). The CDR3 length is 14 residues. The V end was cut by 1 base, the J end by 5 bases, with 11 bases between. Germline CDR1 and CDR2: SGHAT and FQNNGV. CDR3 DNA: TGTGCCAGCAGCTTAGGGGTACAGGGATATGGCTACACCTTC. Translation: CASSLGVQGYGYTF.

The chain couples TRBV9 to TRBJ2-5; 8 nucleotides agree with TRBD2. The CDR3 is 15 residues long. CDR1 and CDR2 (germline): SGDLS, YYNGEE. With V trimmed by 0 bases and J by 4 bases, 5 bases remained unmatched. CDR3 protein: CASSVGGGPGETQYF. The CDR3 DNA reads TGTGCCAGCAGCGTAGGCGGGGGGCCTGGAGAGACCCAGTACTTC.

This clone showed up just once. The chain uses TRBV4-1 and TRBJ1-6; D uncertain. CDR1 is MGHRA, CDR2 YSYEKL, per germline. This CDR3 has 15 residues. The germline V and J ends were trimmed by 0 bases and 7 bases, with 10 bases remaining between them. The CDR3 DNA is TGCGCCAGCAGCCAAGATTTTGGGCAGAATTCACCCCTCCACTTT. This sequence encodes CASSQDFGQNSPLHF.

The V call is TRBV9, the J call TRBJ2-5; 9 bases agree with TRBD1. This CDR3 region has 16 residues. Germline loops: CDR1 SGDLS, CDR2 YYNGEE. V dropped 3 bases and J dropped 4; count of bases not matched to a gene: 10. The CDR3 is CASSEGTGKVIETQYF. The CDR3 nucleotides read TGTGCCAGCAGCGAGGGGACAGGGAAAGTAATAGAGACCCAGTACTTC.

The rearrangement joins TRBV7-8 to TRBJ1-5; 9 bases match TRBD1. The CDR3 totals 17 residues. CDR1 is SGHVS, CDR2 FQNEAQ, per germline. V shed 5 bases and J 3 bases; nucleotides not matched to a gene: 11. In DNA, the CDR3 is TGTGCCAGCAGCCCAGTGGCGGGACAGGGCCCCAATCAGCCCCAGCATTTT. It is translated as CASSPVAGQGPNQPQHF.